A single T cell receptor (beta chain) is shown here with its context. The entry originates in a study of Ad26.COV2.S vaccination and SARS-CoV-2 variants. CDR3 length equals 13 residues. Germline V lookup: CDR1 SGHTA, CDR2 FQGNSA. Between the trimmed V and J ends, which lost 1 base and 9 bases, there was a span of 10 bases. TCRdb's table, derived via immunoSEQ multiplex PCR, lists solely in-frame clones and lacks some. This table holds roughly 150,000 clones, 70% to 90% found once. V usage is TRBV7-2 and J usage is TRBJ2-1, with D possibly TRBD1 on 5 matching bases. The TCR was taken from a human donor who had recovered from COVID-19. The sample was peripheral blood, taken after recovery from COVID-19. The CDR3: CASSLEGQGEQFF. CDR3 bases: TGTGCCAGCAGCTTAGAGGGGCAGGGTGAGCAGTTCTTC.